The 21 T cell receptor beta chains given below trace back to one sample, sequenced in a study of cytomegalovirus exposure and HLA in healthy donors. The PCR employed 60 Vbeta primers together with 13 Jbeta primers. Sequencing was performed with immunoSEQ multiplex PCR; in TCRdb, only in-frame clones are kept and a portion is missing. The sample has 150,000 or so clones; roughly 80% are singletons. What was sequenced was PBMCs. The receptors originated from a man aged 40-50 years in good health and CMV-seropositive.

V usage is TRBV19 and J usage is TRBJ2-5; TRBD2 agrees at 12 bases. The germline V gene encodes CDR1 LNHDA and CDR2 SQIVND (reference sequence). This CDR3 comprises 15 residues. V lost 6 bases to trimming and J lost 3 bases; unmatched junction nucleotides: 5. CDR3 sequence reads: CASSPGLAGKETQYF. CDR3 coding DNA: TGTGCCAGTAGCCCTGGACTAGCGGGAAAAGAGACCCAGTACTTC.

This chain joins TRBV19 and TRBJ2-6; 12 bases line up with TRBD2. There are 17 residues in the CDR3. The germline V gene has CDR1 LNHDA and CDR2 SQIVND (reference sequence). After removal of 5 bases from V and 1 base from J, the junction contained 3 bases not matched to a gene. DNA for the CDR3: TGTGCCAGTAGTGAGACTAGCGGGAGTTCTGGGGCCAACGTCCTGACTTTC. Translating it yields CASSETSGSSGANVLTF.

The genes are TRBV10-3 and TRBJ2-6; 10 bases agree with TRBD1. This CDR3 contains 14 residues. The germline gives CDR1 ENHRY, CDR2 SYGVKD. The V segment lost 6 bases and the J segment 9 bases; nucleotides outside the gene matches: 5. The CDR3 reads CAIRGTGEVNVLTF. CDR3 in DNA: TGTGCCATCAGGGGGACAGGGGAGGTCAACGTCCTGACTTTC.

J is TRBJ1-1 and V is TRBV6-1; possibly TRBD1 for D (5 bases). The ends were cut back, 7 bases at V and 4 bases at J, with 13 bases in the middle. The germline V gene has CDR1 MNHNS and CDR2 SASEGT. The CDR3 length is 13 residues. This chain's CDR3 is CASMKGIVTEAFF. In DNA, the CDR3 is TGTGCCAGCATGAAGGGGATTGTCACTGAAGCTTTCTTT.

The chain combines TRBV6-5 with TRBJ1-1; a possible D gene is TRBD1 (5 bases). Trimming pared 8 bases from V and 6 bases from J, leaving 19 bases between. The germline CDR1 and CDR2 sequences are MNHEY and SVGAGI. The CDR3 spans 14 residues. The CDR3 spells CASGGGRVIPEAFF. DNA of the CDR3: TGTGCCAGCGGGGGAGGGAGGGTGATACCTGAAGCTTTCTTT.

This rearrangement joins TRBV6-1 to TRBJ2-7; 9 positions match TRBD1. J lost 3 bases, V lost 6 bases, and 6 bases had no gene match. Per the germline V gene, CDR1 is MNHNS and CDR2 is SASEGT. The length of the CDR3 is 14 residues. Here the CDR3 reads CASRGTGWYYEQYF. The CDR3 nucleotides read TGTGCCAGCAGGGGGACAGGGTGGTACTACGAGCAGTACTTC.

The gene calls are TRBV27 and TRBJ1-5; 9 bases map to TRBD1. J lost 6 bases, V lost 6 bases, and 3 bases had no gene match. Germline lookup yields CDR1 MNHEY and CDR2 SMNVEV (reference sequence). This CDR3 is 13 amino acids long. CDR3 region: CASSRDRVQPQHF. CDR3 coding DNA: TGTGCCAGCAGCCGGGACAGGGTTCAGCCCCAGCATTTT.

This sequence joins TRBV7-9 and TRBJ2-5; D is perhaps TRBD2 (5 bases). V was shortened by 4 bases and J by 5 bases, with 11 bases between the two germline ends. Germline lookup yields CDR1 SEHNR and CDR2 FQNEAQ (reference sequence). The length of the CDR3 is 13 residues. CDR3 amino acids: CASSSGIVETQYF. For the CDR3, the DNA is TGTGCCAGCAGCTCGGGAATTGTGGAGACCCAGTACTTC.

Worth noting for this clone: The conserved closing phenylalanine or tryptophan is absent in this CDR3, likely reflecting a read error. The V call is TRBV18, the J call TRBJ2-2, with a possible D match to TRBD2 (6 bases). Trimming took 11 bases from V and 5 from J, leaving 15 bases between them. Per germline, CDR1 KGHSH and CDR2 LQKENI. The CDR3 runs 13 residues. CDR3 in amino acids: CAGSGAGTGELFL. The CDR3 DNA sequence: TGTGCCGGTTCCGGTGCGGGGACCGGGGAGCTGTTTCTT.

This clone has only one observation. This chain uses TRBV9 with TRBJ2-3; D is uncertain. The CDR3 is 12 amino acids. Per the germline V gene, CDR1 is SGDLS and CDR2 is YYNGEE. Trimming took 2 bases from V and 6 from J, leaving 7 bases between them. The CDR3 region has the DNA TGTGCCAGCAGCGTCCGAGCGGATACGCAGTATTTT. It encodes CASSVRADTQYF.

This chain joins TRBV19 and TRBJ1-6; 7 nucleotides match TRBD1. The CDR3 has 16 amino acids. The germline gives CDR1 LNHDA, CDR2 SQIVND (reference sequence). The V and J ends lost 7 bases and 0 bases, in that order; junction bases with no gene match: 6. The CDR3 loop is CASMGDRNSYNSPLHF. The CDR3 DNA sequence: TGTGCCAGTATGGGGGACAGAAACTCCTATAATTCACCCCTCCACTTT.

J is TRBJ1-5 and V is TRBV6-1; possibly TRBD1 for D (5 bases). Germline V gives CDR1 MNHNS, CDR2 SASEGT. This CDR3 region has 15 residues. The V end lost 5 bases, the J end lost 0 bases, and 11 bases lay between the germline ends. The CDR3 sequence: CASSQEGNSNQPQHF. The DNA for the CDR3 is TGTGCCAGCAGTCAGGAGGGGAATAGCAATCAGCCCCAGCATTTT.

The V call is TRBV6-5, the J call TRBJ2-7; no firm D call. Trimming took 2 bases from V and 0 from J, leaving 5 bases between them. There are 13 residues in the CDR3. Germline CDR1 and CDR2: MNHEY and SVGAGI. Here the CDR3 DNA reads TGTGCCAGCAGTTACCGGAGCTCCTACGAGCAGTACTTC. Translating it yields CASSYRSSYEQYF.

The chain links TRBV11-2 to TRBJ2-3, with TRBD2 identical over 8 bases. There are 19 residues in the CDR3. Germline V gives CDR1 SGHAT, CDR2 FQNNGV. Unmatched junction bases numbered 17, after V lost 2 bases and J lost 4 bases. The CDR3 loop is CASSLRAPMAGGISDTQYF. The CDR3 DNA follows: TGTGCCAGCAGCTTAAGGGCCCCAATGGCGGGAGGAATATCAGATACGCAGTATTTT.

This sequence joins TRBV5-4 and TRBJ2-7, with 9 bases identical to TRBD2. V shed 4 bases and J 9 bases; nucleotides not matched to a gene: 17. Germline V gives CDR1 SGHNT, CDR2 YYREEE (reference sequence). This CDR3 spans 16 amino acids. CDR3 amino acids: CASSPGGAGGGPRQYF. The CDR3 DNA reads TGTGCCAGCAGCCCCGGCGGGGCGGGAGGGGGCCCTCGGCAGTACTTC.

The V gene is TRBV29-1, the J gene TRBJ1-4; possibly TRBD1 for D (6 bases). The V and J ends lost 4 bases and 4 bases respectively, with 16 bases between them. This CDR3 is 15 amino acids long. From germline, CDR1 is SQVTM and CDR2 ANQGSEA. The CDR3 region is CSVALWGGDNEKLFF. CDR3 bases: TGCAGCGTTGCGTTGTGGGGGGGCGATAATGAAAAACTGTTTTTT.

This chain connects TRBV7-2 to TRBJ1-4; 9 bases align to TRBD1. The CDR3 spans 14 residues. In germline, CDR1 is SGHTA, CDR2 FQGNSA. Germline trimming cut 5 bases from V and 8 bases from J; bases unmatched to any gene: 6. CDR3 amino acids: CASSPDRGGEKLFF. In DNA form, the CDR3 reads TGTGCCAGCAGCCCGGACAGGGGTGGGGAAAAACTGTTTTTT.

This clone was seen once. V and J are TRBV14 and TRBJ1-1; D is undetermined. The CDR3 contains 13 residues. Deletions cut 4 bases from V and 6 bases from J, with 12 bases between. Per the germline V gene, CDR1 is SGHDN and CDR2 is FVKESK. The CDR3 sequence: CASSRRHDAEAFF. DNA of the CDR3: TGTGCCAGCAGCCGACGACACGACGCTGAAGCTTTCTTT.

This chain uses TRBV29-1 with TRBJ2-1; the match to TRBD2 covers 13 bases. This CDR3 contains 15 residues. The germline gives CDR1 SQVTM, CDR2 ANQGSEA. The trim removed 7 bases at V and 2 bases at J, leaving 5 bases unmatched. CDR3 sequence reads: CSASGTSGTYNEQFF. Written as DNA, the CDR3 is TGCAGCGCCTCCGGGACTAGCGGGACCTACAATGAGCAGTTCTTC.

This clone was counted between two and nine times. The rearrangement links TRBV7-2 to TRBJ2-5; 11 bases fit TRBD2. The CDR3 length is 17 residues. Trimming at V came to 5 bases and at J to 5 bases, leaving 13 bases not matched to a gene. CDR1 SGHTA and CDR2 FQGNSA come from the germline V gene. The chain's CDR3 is CASSPREVAGGPETQYF. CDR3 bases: TGTGCCAGCAGCCCCCGGGAAGTAGCGGGAGGGCCCGAGACCCAGTACTTC.

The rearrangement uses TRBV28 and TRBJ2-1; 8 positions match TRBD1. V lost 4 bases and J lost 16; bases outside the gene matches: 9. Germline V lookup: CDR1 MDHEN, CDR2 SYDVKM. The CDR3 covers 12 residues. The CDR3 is CASSSTATGVFF. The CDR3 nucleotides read TGTGCCAGCAGTTCGACCGCGACAGGGGTCTTCTTC.